This is a list of T cell receptor beta chains from one sample in a study of cytomegalovirus exposure and HLA in healthy donors. Repertoires were generated with immunoSEQ multiplex PCR, while TCRdb's copy carries only in-frame clones and drops some. Of about 220,000 clones listed, just over 85% are singletons. The sample comprised PBMCs. Source of these receptors: a woman in her late teens or twenties in good health and CMV-seronegative. CDR3s include the opening cysteine and the closing phenylalanine or tryptophan. D genes are given only for firm matches. Only part of the rows carry a size: once, few, many, or a class if the clone is expanded.

j_call | d_call | v_call | clone_size | cdr3_nt | cdr3_aa
TRBJ2-1 | - | TRBV2 | - | TGTGCCAGCACGAGGAGCTCCTACAATGAGCAGTTCTTC | CASTRSSYNEQFF
TRBJ2-7 | TRBD2 | TRBV28 | many | TGTGCCAGCAAGAAAGGGACGGAGGATAGCGGGTACGAGCAGTACTTC | CASKKGTEDSGYEQYF
TRBJ2-1 | TRBD2 | TRBV30 | - | TGTGCCTGGAGTGGGGGACTAGCGGGACATGAGCAGTTCTTC | CAWSGGLAGHEQFF
TRBJ1-1 | TRBD1 | TRBV7-2 | - | TGTGCCAGCAGCTTAGAGGGGACAGTGAACACTGAAGCTTTCTTT | CASSLEGTVNTEAFF
TRBJ2-7 | TRBD2 | TRBV2 | few | TGTGCCAGCAGGTATAGCGGGAGGGGGAACGAGCAGTACTTC | CASRYSGRGNEQYF
TRBJ2-7 | TRBD1 | TRBV7-6 | - | TGTGCCAGCAGCCTCTGGACAGGGGCGGACGAGCAGTACTTC | CASSLWTGADEQYF
TRBJ2-1 | TRBD2 | TRBV5-1 | - | TGCGCCAGCAGCTTGCCCCTAGCGGGAGTGGATGAGCAGTTCTTC | CASSLPLAGVDEQFF
TRBJ1-1 | - | TRBV19 | - | TGTGCCAGTAGTTCCCGAGGACTGAGAAACACTGAAGCTTTCTTT | CASSSRGLRNTEAFF
TRBJ2-5 | - | TRBV2 | - | TGTGCCAGCTTCGGCCAGGGAGGGGGTCAAGAGACCCAGTACTTC | CASFGQGGGQETQYF
TRBJ2-3 | TRBD2 | TRBV7-3 | - | TGTGCCAGCAGCTCCGGGACTAGCGGGAGTAAGGATACGCAGTATTTT | CASSSGTSGSKDTQYF
TRBJ2-3 | TRBD2 | TRBV6-1 | once | TGTGCCAGCAGTGATCCGGGACTAGGGTCCCCAGATACGCAGTATTTT | CASSDPGLGSPDTQYF
TRBJ1-1 | TRBD1 | TRBV23-1 | once | TGCGCCAGCAGTCAATCCATCCCGGACAGGGGAGGGACTGAAGCTTTCTTT | CASSQSIPDRGGTEAFF
TRBJ1-1 | TRBD1 | TRBV5-1 | - | TGCGCCAGCAGCTCCGGACAGGGGGCCCGCCTGAACACTGAAGCTTTCTTT | CASSSGQGARLNTEAFF
TRBJ1-2 | TRBD1 | TRBV19 | - | TGTGCCAGTAGTTCCAACAGGGGGCCTGGCTACACCTTC | CASSSNRGPGYTF
TRBJ1-4 | - | TRBV15 | - | TGTGCCACCAGCCGTCCGACAGTCGTCAGGGAAAAACTGTTTTTT | CATSRPTVVREKLFF
TRBJ2-3 | TRBD2 | TRBV7-6 | - | TGTGCCAGCAGCCCAGAGCGGGAGAGCACAGATACGCAGTATTTT | CASSPERESTDTQYF
TRBJ1-2 | - | TRBV6-5 | - | TGTGCCAGCAGTTACGTCGGTTCCTATGGCTACACCTTC | CASSYVGSYGYTF
TRBJ2-1 | - | TRBV6-1 | - | TGTGCCAGCAGTGAGAATCAGGGGTCGACGGGCTACAATGAGCAGTTCTTC | CASSENQGSTGYNEQFF
TRBJ2-7 | TRBD2 | TRBV6-5 | - | TGTGCCAGCAGTCCGATACTAGCGACGCAGTACGAGCAGTACTTC | CASSPILATQYEQYF
TRBJ2-7 | TRBD1 | TRBV11-2 | - | TGTGCCAGCAGCGGACAGGGAAGGCCCTCCGAGCAGTACTTC | CASSGQGRPSEQYF
TRBJ1-2 | TRBD1 | TRBV7-3 | - | TGTGCCAGCAGCTTAAAGGGGTGGGACAGGGAATTTGGCTACACCTTC | CASSLKGWDREFGYTF
TRBJ1-2 | - | TRBV30 | few | TGTGCCTGGAACATGAGGGAAGGCTACACCTTC | CAWNMREGYTF
TRBJ2-1 | TRBD2 | TRBV5-8 | - | TGTGCCAGCAGCTTGTTTCAGCGGACTAGCGGGAGTGATGAGCAGTTCTTC | CASSLFQRTSGSDEQFF
TRBJ2-1 | TRBD2 | TRBV6-6 | - | TGTGCCACCCAGCGGGGGGGATACAATGAGCAGTTCTTC | CATQRGGYNEQFF
TRBJ2-4 | TRBD1 | TRBV5-6 | - | TGTGCCAGCAGCCAGCAGGGGGCGGGAAACATTCAGTACTTC | CASSQQGAGNIQYF
TRBJ2-3 | TRBD1 | TRBV19 | - | TGTGCCACCGGGACAGGGTCAGATACGCAGTATTTT | CATGTGSDTQYF
TRBJ1-1 | TRBD1 | TRBV6-1 | - | TGTGCCAGCAGTGGCCTTTCGACAGGGGAGGGTAAAGCTTTCTTT | CASSGLSTGEGKAFF
TRBJ2-3 | TRBD2 | TRBV6-1 | - | TGTGCCAGCAGTGAGGTTAGGACTAGCGGGAGCCCCACAGATACGCAGTATTTT | CASSEVRTSGSPTDTQYF
TRBJ2-3 | TRBD2 | TRBV6-4 | - | TGTGCCAGCAGTCTCGACCGCGGGGGAGATACGCAGTATTTT | CASSLDRGGDTQYF
TRBJ2-2 | - | TRBV7-8 | many | TGTGCCAGCAGCCCAGACAGAATCAACACCGGGGAGCTGTTTTTT | CASSPDRINTGELFF
TRBJ2-3 | TRBD2 | TRBV18 | - | TGTGCCAGCTCACCGTCCCCCCCGGGACTAGCGGGAGTGACAGATACGCAGTATTTT | CASSPSPPGLAGVTDTQYF
TRBJ1-4 | - | TRBV7-9 | - | TGTGCCAGCAGCTTAAGTCGGGGGGCGGCTAATGAAAAACTGTTTTTT | CASSLSRGAANEKLFF
TRBJ2-5 | TRBD2 | TRBV5-1 | - | TGCGCCAGCAGCGGAATAGCGGGAGGGGACCAAGAGACCCAGTACTTC | CASSGIAGGDQETQYF
TRBJ2-5 | TRBD2 | TRBV7-2 | - | TGTGCCAGCAGCCCCGGACTAGCAGTTGAGACCCAGTACTTC | CASSPGLAVETQYF
TRBJ2-2 | TRBD2 | TRBV29-1 | - | TGCAGCGTCGTAGCGGGGGCGTTCGGGGAGCTGTTTTTT | CSVVAGAFGELFF
TRBJ2-7 | - | TRBV20-1 | once | TGCAGTGCTATCTCTTCCTACGAGCAGTACTTC | CSAISSYEQYF
TRBJ2-7 | - | TRBV4-1 | - | TGCGCCAGCAGCCAAGAGCTGGGGGCGGGCGAGCAGTACTTC | CASSQELGAGEQYF
TRBJ1-5 | - | TRBV7-9 | - | TGTGCCAGCAGCTCATCGGACAAGGATAGCAATCAGCCCCAGCATTTT | CASSSSDKDSNQPQHF
TRBJ2-7 | TRBD2 | TRBV5-5 | - | TGTGCCAGCAGCCCGGGACTAGCGGGCTACGAGCAGTACTTC | CASSPGLAGYEQYF
TRBJ2-7 | TRBD2 | TRBV6-1 | - | TGTGCCAGTAGCCAAGCGGGGCCTAGCTCCTACGAGCAGTACTTC | CASSQAGPSSYEQYF
TRBJ2-7 | TRBD1 | TRBV30 | many | TGTGCCTGCCACCGGGACAGGGGCTACGAGCAGTACTTC | CACHRDRGYEQYF
TRBJ2-1 | TRBD2 | TRBV2 | - | TGTGCCAGCACCGAGCGGGAGTCTTATAATGAGCAGTTCTTC | CASTERESYNEQFF
TRBJ2-1 | TRBD2 | TRBV7-3 | - | TGTGCCAGCAGCTTAATCGGGACTAGCTACAATGAGCAGTTCTTC | CASSLIGTSYNEQFF
TRBJ2-3 | TRBD2 | TRBV7-9 | - | TGTGCCAGCAGCTCGGGACTAGCGGGAGAACACCATACGCAGTATTTT | CASSSGLAGEHHTQYF
TRBJ1-2 | TRBD1 | TRBV10-2 | few | TGCGCCAGCAGGGCAACAGGGGGCTATGGCTACACCTTC | CASRATGGYGYTF
TRBJ2-3 | TRBD2 | TRBV5-1 | - | TGCGCCAGCAGCTTGGGAGCGGGAGTTTTGGGCACAGATACGCAGTATTTT | CASSLGAGVLGTDTQYF
TRBJ1-5 | TRBD1 | TRBV29-1 | - | TGCAGCGTGGAACTCCCGGGACAGGTGTTAAATCAGCCCCAGCATTTT | CSVELPGQVLNQPQHF
TRBJ2-3 | TRBD2 | TRBV9 | - | TGTGCCAGCAGCGTAGGCCAGGCTAGCGGGACAGATACGCAGTATTTT | CASSVGQASGTDTQYF
TRBJ2-1 | - | TRBV10-2 | - | TGCGCCAGCAGCCAGATATTCCAAGTCTCCTACAATGAGCAGTTCTTC | CASSQIFQVSYNEQFF
TRBJ2-4 | - | TRBV7-2 | - | TGTGCCAGCAGCTCTCCACTCCAAAACATTCAGTACTTC | CASSSPLQNIQYF
TRBJ2-7 | - | TRBV27 | - | TGTGCCAGCAGTTTTGGTAGCGGAGCGTCCTACGAGCAGTACTTC | CASSFGSGASYEQYF
TRBJ1-2 | - | TRBV5-4 | - | TGTGCCAGCACCTCTATCGACAGGAGAACTAACTATGGCTACACCTTC | CASTSIDRRTNYGYTF
TRBJ2-7 | - | TRBV14 | - | TGTGCCAGCAGCCAAGAATTAACTAGCCTGGAGCAGTACTTC | CASSQELTSLEQYF
TRBJ2-2 | - | TRBV9 | - | TGTGCCAGCAGCGTAGCGGGACAGAACACCGGGGAGCTGTTTTTT | CASSVAGQNTGELFF
TRBJ1-5 | TRBD1 | TRBV28 | - | TGTGCCAGCAGACGGACAGGGGGCAATCAGCCCCAGCATTTT | CASRRTGGNQPQHF